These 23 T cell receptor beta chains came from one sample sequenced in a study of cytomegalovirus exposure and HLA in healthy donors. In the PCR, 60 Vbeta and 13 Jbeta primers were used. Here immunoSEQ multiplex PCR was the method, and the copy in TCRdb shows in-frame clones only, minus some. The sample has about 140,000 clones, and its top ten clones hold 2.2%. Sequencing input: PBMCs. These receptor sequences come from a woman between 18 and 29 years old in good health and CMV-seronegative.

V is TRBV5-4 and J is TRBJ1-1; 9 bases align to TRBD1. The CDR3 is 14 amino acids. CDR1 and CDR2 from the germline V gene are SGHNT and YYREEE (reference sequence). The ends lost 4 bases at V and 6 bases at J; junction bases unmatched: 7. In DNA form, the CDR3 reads TGTGCCAGCAGCGTCCCGGGACAGGGTTCTGAAGCTTTCTTT. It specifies CASSVPGQGSEAFF.

CDR3 sequence reads: CAKDRVRGEAFF. Written as DNA, the CDR3 is TGTGCCAAAGACAGGGTCCGAGGTGAAGCTTTCTTT. The chain carries TRBV7-9 and TRBJ1-1, with TRBD1 identical over 7 bases. J lost 7 bases, V lost 10 bases, and 9 bases had no gene match. Germline V lookup: CDR1 SEHNR, CDR2 FQNEAQ (reference sequence). The CDR3 is 12 amino acids.

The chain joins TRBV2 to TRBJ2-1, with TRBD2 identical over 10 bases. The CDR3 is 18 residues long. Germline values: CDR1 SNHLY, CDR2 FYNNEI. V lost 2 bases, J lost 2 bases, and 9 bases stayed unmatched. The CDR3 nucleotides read TGTGCCAGCAGTGAATTTGCTAGCGGGAGCCGGGCCTACAATGAGCAGTTCTTC. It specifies CASSEFASGSRAYNEQFF.

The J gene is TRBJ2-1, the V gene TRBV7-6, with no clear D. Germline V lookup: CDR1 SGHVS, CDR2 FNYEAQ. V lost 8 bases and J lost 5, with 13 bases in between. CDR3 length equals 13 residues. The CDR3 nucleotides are TGTGCCAGCCGGCTTTCCCGGGACAATGAGCAGTTCTTC. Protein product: CASRLSRDNEQFF. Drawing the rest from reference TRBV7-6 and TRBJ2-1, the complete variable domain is GAGVSQSPRYKVTKRGQDVALRCDPISGHVSLYWYRQALGQGPEFLTYFNYEAQQDKSGLPNDRFSAERPEGSISTLTIQRTEQRDSAMYRCASRLSRDNEQFFGPGTRLTVL.

CDR3 coding DNA: TGTGCCAGCAGCTTAAGGAGTACTAATCAGCCCCAGCATTTT. Its protein product is CASSLRSTNQPQHF. The chain combines TRBV7-2 with TRBJ1-5; D is unclear. Trimming pared 2 bases from V and 4 bases from J, leaving 9 bases between. From germline, CDR1 is SGHTA and CDR2 FQGNSA. The CDR3 loop spans 14 amino acids.

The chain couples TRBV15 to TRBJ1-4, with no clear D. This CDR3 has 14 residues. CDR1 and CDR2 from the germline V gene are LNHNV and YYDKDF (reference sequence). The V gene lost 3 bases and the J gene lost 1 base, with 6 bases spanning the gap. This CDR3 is CATSREGTNEKLFF. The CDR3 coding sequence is TGTGCCACCAGCAGGGAGGGAACTAATGAAAAACTGTTTTTT.

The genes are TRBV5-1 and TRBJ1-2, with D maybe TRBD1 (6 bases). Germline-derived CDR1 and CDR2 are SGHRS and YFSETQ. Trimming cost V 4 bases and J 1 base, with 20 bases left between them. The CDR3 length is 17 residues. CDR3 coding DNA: TGCGCCAGCAGCGGAGGACAGCCCACAACAGATAACTATGGCTACACCTTC. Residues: CASSGGQPTTDNYGYTF.

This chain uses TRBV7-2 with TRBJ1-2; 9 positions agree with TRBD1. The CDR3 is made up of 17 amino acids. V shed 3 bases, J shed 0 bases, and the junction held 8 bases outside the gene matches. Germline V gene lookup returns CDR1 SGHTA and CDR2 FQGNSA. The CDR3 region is CASSFPGQGGANYGYTF. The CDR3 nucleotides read TGTGCCAGCAGCTTCCCGGGACAGGGAGGAGCTAACTATGGCTACACCTTC.

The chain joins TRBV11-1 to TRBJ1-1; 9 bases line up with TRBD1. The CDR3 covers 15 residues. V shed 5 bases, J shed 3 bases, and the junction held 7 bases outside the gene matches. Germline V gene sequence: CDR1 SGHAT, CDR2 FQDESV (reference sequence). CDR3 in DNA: TGTGCCAGCAGCATCCGACAGGGGGGATACACTGAAGCTTTCTTT. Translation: CASSIRQGGYTEAFF. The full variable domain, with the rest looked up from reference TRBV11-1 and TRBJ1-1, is EAEVAQSPRYKITEKSQAVAFWCDPISGHATLYWYRQILGQGPELLVQFQDESVVDDSQLPKDRFSAERLKGVDSTLKIQPAELGDSAMYLCASSIRQGGYTEAFFGQGTRLTVV.

For the CDR3, the DNA is TGTGCCAGCAGCACAGGACTAGCGGGAGTTCGGTTCTTC. It yields the protein CASSTGLAGVRFF. This chain links TRBV28 with TRBJ2-1; 13 positions agree with TRBD2. The length of the CDR3 is 13 residues. V shed 6 bases and J 15 bases; nucleotides not matched to a gene: 8. From germline, CDR1 is MDHEN and CDR2 SYDVKM.

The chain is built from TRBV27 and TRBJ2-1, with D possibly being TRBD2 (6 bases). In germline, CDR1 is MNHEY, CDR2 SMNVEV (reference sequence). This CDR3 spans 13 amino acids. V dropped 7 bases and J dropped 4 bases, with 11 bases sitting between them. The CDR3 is CASMAGTYNEQFF. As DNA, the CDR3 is TGTGCCAGCATGGCGGGAACTTACAATGAGCAGTTCTTC.

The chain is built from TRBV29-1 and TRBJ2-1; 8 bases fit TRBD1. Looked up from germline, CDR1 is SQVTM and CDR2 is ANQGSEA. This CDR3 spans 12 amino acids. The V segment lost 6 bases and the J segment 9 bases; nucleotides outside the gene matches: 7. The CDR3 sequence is CSVPRGPGEQFF. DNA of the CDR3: TGCAGCGTCCCCAGGGGGCCCGGTGAGCAGTTCTTC.

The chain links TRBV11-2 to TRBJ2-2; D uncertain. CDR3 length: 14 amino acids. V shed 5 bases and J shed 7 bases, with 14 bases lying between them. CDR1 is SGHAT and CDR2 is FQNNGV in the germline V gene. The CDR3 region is CASSPGGLSGELFF. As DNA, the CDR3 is TGTGCCAGCAGCCCCGGCGGATTGAGCGGGGAGCTGTTTTTT.

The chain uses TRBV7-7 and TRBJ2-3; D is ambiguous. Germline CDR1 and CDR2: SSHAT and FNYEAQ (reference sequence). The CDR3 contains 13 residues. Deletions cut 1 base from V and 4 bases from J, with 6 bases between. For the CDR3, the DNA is TGTGCCAGCAGCTTAGGAGGTCCAGATACGCAGTATTTT. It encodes CASSLGGPDTQYF.

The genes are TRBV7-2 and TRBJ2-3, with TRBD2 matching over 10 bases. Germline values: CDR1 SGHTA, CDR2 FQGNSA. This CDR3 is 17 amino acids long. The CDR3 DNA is TGTGCTACGAGCCGCGGCGGAGCGGGAGGGACCACAGATACGCAGTATTTT. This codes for CATSRGGAGGTTDTQYF.

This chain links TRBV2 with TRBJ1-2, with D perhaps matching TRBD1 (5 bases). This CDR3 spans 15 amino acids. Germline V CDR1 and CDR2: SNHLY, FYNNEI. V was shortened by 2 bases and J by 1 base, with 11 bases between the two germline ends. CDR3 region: CASSERQLVNYGYTF. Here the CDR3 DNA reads TGTGCCAGCAGTGAACGACAGCTAGTTAACTATGGCTACACCTTC.

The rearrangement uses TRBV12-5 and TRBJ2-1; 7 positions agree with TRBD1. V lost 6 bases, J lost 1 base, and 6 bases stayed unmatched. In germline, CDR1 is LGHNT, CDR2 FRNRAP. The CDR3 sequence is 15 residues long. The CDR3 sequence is CASGRDSQSYNEQFF. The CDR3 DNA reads TGTGCTAGTGGCCGGGACAGCCAGTCCTACAATGAGCAGTTCTTC.

In nucleotides, the CDR3 is TGTGCCAGCAGGAACACGGGAGGGTTCTCTGGCTACACCTTC. Translation: CASRNTGGFSGYTF. The chain employs TRBV21-1 and TRBJ1-2. TRBV21-1 corresponds to a pseudogene. CDR3 length: 14 residues.

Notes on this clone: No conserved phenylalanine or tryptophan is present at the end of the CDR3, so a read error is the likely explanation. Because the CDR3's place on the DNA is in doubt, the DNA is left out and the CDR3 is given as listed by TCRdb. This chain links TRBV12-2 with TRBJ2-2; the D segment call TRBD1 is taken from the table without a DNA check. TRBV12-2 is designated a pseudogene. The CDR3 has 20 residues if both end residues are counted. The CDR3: CASRLARAAQGVTNTGELFS.

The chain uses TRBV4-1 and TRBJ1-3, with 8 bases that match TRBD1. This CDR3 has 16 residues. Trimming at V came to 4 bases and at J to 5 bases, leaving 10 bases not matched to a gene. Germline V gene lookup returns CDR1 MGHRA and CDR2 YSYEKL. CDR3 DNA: TGCGCCAGCAGCCTGACCGGACAGGGCAATCGAAACACCATATATTTT. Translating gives CASSLTGQGNRNTIYF.

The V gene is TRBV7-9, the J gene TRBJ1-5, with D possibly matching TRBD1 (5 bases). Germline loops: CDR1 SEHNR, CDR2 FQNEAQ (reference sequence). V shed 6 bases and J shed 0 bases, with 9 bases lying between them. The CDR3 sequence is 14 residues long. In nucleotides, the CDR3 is TGTGCCAGCAGTACAGGAGATAGCAATCAGCCCCAGCATTTT. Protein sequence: CASSTGDSNQPQHF.

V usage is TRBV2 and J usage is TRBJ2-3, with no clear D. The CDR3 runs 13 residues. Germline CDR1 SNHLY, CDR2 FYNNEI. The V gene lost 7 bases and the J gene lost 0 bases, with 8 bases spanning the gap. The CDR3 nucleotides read TGTGCCAGCATTAAGCCTAGCACAGATACGCAGTATTTT. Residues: CASIKPSTDTQYF. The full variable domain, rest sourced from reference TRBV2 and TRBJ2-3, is EPEVTQTPSHQVTQMGQEVILRCVPISNHLYFYWYRQILGQKVEFLVSFYNNEISEKSEIFDDQFSVERPDGSNFTLKIRSTKLEDSAMYFCASIKPSTDTQYFGPGTRLTVL.

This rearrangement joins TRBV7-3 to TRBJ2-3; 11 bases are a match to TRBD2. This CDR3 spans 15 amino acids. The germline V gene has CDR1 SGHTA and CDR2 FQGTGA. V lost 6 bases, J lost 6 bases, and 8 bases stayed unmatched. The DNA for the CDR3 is TGTGCCAGCAGTAGAATAGCGGGAGGGGCGGATACGCAGTATTTT. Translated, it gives CASSRIAGGADTQYF.